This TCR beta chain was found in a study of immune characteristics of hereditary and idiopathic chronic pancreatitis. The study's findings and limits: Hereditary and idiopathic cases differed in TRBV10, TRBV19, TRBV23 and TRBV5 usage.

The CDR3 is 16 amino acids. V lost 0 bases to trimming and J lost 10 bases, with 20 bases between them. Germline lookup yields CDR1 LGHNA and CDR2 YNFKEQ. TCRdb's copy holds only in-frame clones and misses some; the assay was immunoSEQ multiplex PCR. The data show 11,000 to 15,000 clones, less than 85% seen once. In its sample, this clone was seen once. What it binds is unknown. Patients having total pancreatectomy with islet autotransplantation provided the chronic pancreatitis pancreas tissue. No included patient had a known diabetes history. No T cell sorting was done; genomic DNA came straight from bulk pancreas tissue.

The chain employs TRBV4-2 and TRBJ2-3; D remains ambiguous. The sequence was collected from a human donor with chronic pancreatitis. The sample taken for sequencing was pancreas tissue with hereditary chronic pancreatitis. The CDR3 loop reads CASSQDSISPVRPQYF. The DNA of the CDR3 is TGTGCCAGCAGCCAAGATTCCATCAGTCCCGTTAGACCGCAGTATTTT.